This is a list of T cell receptor beta chains from one sample in a study of blood T cells in healthy people across ages. Each CDR3 protein gets one entry after TCRdb re-called the 5' RACE reads with MiXCR. The sample holds more than 800,000 distinct CDR3 sequences; more than 25% are singletons and the top ten take roughly 17%. The sample comprised blood. These receptors were collected from a woman of 80 years or more in good health. CDR3s include the opening cysteine and the closing phenylalanine or tryptophan. The D gene is left open where the match is weak. Expanded clones are given a class, and other clones once, few, many or no size at all.

>TRBV9|.|TRBJ2-6|.
CASSPNALSSGANALTF
TGTGCCAGCAGCCCTAACGCTCTCTCCTCTGGGGCCAACGCCCTGACTTTC
>TRBV12-3/TRBV12-4|many|TRBJ2-1|TRBD1
CASSLGTGGFNEQFF
TGTGCCAGCAGCTTAGGGACAGGGGGGTTCAATGAGCAGTTCTTC
>TRBV4-3|many|TRBJ1-2|TRBD1
CASSRDRTGDYGYTF
TGCGCCAGCAGCCGCGACCGTACAGGGGACTATGGCTACACCTTC
>TRBV7-2|many|TRBJ2-5|TRBD1
CASRGQGWQETQYF
TGTGCCAGCAGAGGACAGGGATGGCAAGAGACCCAGTACTTC
>TRBV3-1|few|TRBJ1-2|.
CASSQRTAWGYTF
TGTGCCAGCAGCCAAAGGACAGCCTGGGGCTACACCTTC
>TRBV7-9|many|TRBJ2-1|.
CASSFGLPDNEQFF
TGTGCCAGCAGCTTTGGGCTTCCTGACAATGAGCAGTTCTTC
>TRBV20-1|many|TRBJ2-7|.
CSARDLRGNEQYF
TGCAGTGCTAGAGATTTAAGGGGGAACGAGCAGTACTTC
>TRBV21-1|many|TRBJ2-5|.
CASRRTETQYF
TGTGCCAGCAGGAGGACGGAGACCCAGTACTTC
>TRBV3-1|.|TRBJ2-3|.
CASSPRRGPRTDTRYF
TGTGCCAGCAGCCCTCGTCGGGGGCCCAGAACAGATACGCGGTATTTT
>TRBV5-6|many|TRBJ2-3|.
CASSFLLGQTDTQYF
TGTGCCAGCAGCTTCCTGCTAGGGCAGACAGATACGCAGTATTTT
>TRBV11-3|many|TRBJ2-3|.
CASSSPPSADTQYF
TGTGCCAGCAGCTCCCCCCCCTCCGCAGATACGCAGTATTTT
>TRBV6-2/TRBV6-3|.|TRBJ1-2|.
CASKFFYGYTF
TGTGCCAGCAAATTTTTTTATGGCTACACCTTC
>TRBV12-3/TRBV12-4|few|TRBJ1-2|.
CASSLREDNGYTF
TGTGCCAGCAGTTTGCGAGAGGACAATGGCTACACCTTC
>TRBV7-9|.|TRBJ2-1|.
CASSSRDSAVNEQFF
TGTGCCAGCAGCTCGCGGGACAGCGCCGTTAATGAGCAGTTCTTC
>TRBV4-1|few|TRBJ1-2|.
CASSQVVGMHYGYTF
TGCGCCAGCAGCCAAGTTGTAGGGATGCACTATGGCTACACCTTC
>TRBV5-5|many|TRBJ2-7|TRBD1
CASSSGQVYYEQYF
TGTGCCAGCAGCAGCGGACAGGTCTACTACGAGCAGTACTTC
>TRBV12-3/TRBV12-4|.|TRBJ2-6|.
CASRALSGANVLTF
TGTGCCAGCAGGGCGTTATCTGGGGCCAACGTCCTGACTTTC
>TRBV5-5|.|TRBJ2-1|.
CASGSEYNEQFF
TGTGCCAGCGGCTCCGAGTACAATGAGCAGTTCTTC
>TRBV21-1|few|TRBJ1-3|.
CASSSPRSGNTIYF
TGTGCCAGCAGCAGCCCACGCTCTGGAAACACCATATATTTT
>TRBV15|.|TRBJ2-5|TRBD2
CATSRVGGGETQYF
TGTGCCACCAGCAGAGTCGGGGGGGGAGAGACCCAGTACTTC
>TRBV4-1|.|TRBJ2-3|.
CASSQDVSRGYTDTQYF
TGCGCCAGCAGCCAAGATGTTTCGCGGGGATACACAGATACGCAGTATTTT
>TRBV15|many|TRBJ2-5|TRBD2
CATSRVKSRRGETQYF
TGTGCCACCAGCAGAGTAAAGTCGCGGCGGGGGGAGACCCAGTACTTC
>TRBV5-5|.|TRBJ1-6|.
CASRPYSGLENSPLHF
TGTGCCAGCAGGCCATACTCAGGGTTAGAGAATTCACCCCTCCACTTT
>TRBV30|few|TRBJ2-5|TRBD1
CAWSVPRTGGYQETQYF
TGTGCCTGGAGTGTACCTCGGACAGGGGGATACCAAGAGACCCAGTACTTC
>TRBV11-2|many|TRBJ2-1|TRBD2
CASSLALAGGNEQFF
TGTGCCAGCAGCTTAGCTCTAGCGGGGGGAAATGAGCAGTTCTTC
>TRBV19|.|TRBJ1-1|.
CASRAQGLNTEAFF
TGTGCCAGTCGAGCACAGGGTCTGAACACTGAAGCTTTCTTT
>TRBV18|few|TRBJ2-3|TRBD1
CASSPGTGRGTDTQYF
TGTGCCAGCTCACCCGGGACAGGGAGAGGCACAGATACGCAGTATTTT
>TRBV5-6|.|TRBJ2-2|.
CASSFGGAVDTGELFF
TGTGCCAGCAGCTTCGGCGGGGCGGTTGACACCGGGGAGCTGTTTTTT
>TRBV19|few|TRBJ2-3|TRBD2
CASTPGLARDTQYF
TGTGCCAGTACCCCGGGACTAGCTCGAGATACGCAGTATTTT
>TRBV28|few|TRBJ1-4|TRBD1
CASSSGDRGFRNEKLFF
TGTGCCAGCAGTTCGGGGGACAGGGGATTTCGAAATGAAAAACTGTTTTTT
>TRBV7-9|.|TRBJ1-6|.
CASSLWGSPLHF
TGTGCCAGCAGCTTATGGGGGTCACCCCTCCACTTT
>TRBV6-2/TRBV6-3|many|TRBJ2-5|.
CASSYYQAGDGAQYF
TGTGCCAGCAGTTACTACCAGGCCGGGGACGGGGCCCAGTACTTC
>TRBV7-2|many|TRBJ2-1|.
CASSPGDRREQFF
TGTGCCAGCAGCCCTGGGGACCGCAGGGAGCAGTTCTTC
>TRBV20-1|.|TRBJ2-3|.
CSARGDGHTQYF
TGCAGTGCTAGAGGGGACGGTCATACGCAGTATTTT
>TRBV5-4|few|TRBJ1-1|TRBD1
CASSPGQGLSTEAFF
TGTGCCAGCAGCCCGGGACAGGGGCTTAGCACTGAAGCTTTCTTT
>TRBV20-1|many|TRBJ2-7|.
CSARDRGEQYF
TGCAGTGCTAGAGATCGAGGCGAGCAGTACTTC
>TRBV12-3/TRBV12-4|.|TRBJ1-5|.
CASSSGTTSNQPQHF
TGTGCCAGCAGCAGTGGGACGACTAGCAATCAGCCCCAGCATTTT